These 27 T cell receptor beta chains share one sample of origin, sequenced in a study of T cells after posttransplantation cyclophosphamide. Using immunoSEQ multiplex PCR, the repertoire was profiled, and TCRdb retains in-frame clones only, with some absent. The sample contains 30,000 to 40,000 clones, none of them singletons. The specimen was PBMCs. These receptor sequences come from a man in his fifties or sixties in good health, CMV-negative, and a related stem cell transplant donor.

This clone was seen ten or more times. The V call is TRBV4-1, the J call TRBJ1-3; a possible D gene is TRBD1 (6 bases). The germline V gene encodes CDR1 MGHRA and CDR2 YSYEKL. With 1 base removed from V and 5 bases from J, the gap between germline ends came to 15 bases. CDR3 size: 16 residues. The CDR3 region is CASSQGGGRTRNTIYF. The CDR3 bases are TGCGCCAGCAGCCAAGGGGGGGGGCGCACCAGAAACACCATATATTTT.

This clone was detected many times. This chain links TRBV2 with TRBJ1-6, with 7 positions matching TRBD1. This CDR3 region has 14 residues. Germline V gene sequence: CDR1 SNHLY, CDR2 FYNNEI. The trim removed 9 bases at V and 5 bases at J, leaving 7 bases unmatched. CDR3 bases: TGTGCCAGTCGGACCACAGGGGATAATTCACCCCTCCACTTT. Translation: CASRTTGDNSPLHF.

CDR3: CASSKTGFNEQFF. The DNA of the CDR3 is TGTGCCAGTAGTAAGACAGGGTTTAATGAGCAGTTCTTC. V and J are TRBV19 and TRBJ2-1, with 7 bases fitting TRBD1. With V trimmed by 4 bases and J by 7 bases, 4 bases remained unmatched. The CDR3 sequence is 13 residues long. In germline, CDR1 is LNHDA, CDR2 SQIVND (reference sequence).

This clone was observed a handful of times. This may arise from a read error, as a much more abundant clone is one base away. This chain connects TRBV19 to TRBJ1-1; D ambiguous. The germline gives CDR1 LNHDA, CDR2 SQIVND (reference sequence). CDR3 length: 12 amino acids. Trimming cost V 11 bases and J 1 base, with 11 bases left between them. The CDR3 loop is CAGNVQNTEAFF. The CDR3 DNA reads TGTGCCGGTAACGTACAGAACACTGAAGCTTTCTTT.

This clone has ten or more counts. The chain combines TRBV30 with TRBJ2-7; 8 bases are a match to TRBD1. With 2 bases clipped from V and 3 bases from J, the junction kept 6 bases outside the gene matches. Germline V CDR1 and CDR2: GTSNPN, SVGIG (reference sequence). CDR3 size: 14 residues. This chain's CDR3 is CAWSMQGAGYEQYF. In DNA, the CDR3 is TGTGCCTGGAGTATGCAGGGGGCGGGCTACGAGCAGTACTTC. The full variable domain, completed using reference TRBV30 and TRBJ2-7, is SQTIHQWPATLVQPVGSPLSLECTVEGTSNPNLYWYRQAAGRGLQLLFYSVGIGQISSEVPQNLSASRPQDRQFILSSKKLLLSDSGFYLCAWSMQGAGYEQYFGPGTRLTVT.

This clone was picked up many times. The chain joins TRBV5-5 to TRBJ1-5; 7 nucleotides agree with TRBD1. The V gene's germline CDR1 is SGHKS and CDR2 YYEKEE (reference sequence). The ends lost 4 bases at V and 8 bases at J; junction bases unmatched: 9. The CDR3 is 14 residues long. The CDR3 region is CASSRDSLSEPQHF. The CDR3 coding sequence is TGTGCCAGCAGCAGGGACAGCCTCTCTGAGCCCCAGCATTTT.

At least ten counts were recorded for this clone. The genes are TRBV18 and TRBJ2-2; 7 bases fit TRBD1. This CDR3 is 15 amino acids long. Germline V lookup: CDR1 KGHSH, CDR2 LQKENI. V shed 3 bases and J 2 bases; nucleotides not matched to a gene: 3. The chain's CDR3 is CASSPGQTNTGELFF. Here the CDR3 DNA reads TGTGCCAGCTCACCGGGACAGACAAACACCGGGGAGCTGTTTTTT.

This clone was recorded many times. Written as DNA, the CDR3 is TGTGCCAGTAGTGACCGGGACAGGGATCCCTACGAGCAGTACTTC. It specifies CASSDRDRDPYEQYF. The V call is TRBV19, the J call TRBJ2-7, with 9 positions matching TRBD1. Germline V gene lookup returns CDR1 LNHDA and CDR2 SQIVND (reference sequence). The length of the CDR3 is 15 residues. With V trimmed by 5 bases and J by 2 bases, 7 bases remained unmatched.

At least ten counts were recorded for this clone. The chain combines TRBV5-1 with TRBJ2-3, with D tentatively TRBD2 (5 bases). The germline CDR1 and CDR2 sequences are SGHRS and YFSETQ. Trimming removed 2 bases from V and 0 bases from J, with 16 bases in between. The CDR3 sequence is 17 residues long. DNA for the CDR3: TGCGCCAGCAGCTTAATAGCGAGGGTTAGTAGCACAGATACGCAGTATTTT. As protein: CASSLIARVSSTDTQYF.

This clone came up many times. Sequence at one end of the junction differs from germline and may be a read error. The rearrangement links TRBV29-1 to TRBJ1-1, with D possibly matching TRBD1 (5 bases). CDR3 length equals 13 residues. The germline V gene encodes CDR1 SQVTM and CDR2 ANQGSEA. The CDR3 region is CSGESGTNTEAFF. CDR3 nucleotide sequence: TGCAGCGGTGAATCCGGGACTAACACTGAAGCTTTCTTT.

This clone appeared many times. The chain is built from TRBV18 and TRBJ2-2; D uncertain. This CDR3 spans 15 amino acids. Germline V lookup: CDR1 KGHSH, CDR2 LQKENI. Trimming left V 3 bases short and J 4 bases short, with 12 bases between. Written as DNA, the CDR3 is TGTGCCAGCTCACCGACACCCTTGGGCACCGGGGAGCTGTTTTTT. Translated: CASSPTPLGTGELFF.

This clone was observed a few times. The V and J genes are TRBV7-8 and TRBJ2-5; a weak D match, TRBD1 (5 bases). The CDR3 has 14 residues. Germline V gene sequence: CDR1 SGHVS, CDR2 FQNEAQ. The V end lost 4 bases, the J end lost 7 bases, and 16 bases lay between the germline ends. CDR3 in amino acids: CASSWSDTRGTQYF. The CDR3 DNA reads TGTGCCAGCAGCTGGAGCGACACAAGGGGGACCCAGTACTTC.

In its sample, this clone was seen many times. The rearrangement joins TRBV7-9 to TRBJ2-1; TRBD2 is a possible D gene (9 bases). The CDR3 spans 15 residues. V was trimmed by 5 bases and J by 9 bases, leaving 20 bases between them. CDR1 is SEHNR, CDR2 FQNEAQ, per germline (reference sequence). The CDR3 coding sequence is TGTGCCAGCAGCCAGACGTCTAGCGGGACAGGTGAGCAGTTCTTC. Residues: CASSQTSSGTGEQFF.

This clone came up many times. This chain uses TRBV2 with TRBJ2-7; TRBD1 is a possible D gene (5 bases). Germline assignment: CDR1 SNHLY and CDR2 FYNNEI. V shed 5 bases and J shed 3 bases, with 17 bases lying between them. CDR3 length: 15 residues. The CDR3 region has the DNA TGTGCCAGCAGTCCTCCCGCCCTAGGGGACTACGAGCAGTACTTC. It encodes CASSPPALGDYEQYF.

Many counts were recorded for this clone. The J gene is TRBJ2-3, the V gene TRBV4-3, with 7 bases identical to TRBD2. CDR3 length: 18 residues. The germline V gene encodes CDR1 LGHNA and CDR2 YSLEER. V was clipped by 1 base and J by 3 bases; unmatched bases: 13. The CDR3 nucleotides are TGCGCCAGCAGCCAAGTGGCCCTTAGCGGGCGCCGAACAGATACGCAGTATTTT. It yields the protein CASSQVALSGRRTDTQYF.

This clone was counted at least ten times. CDR3 nucleotides: TGTGCCAGCAGTGGCCCGATCCGGGACAGGGCGAGGTCCTACGAGCAGTACTTC. This encodes CASSGPIRDRARSYEQYF. The chain is built from TRBV25-1 and TRBJ2-7, with 9 bases aligning to TRBD1. Losses at the gene ends were 4 bases for V and 1 base for J; bases not matched to a gene: 14. CDR1 and CDR2 (germline): MGHDK, SYGVNS. The CDR3 is 18 residues long.

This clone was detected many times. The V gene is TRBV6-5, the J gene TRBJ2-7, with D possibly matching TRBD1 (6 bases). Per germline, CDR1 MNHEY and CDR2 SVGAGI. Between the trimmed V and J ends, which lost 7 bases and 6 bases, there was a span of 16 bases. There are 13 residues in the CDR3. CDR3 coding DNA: TGTGCCAGCATAGCACAGGGATCTACCGAGCAGTACTTC. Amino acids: CASIAQGSTEQYF.

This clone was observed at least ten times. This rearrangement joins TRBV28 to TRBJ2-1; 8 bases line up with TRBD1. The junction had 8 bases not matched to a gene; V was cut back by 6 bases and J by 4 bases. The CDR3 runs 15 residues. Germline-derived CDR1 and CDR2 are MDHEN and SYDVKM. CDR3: CASRLRQGLYNEQFF. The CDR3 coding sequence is TGTGCCAGCAGACTGAGACAGGGGTTATACAATGAGCAGTTCTTC.

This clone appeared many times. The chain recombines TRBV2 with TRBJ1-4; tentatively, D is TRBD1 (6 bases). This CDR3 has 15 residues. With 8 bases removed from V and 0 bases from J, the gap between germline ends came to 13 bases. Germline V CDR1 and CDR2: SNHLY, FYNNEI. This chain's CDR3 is CASRQATATNEKLFF. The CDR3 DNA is TGTGCCAGCCGACAGGCGACTGCAACTAATGAAAAACTGTTTTTT.

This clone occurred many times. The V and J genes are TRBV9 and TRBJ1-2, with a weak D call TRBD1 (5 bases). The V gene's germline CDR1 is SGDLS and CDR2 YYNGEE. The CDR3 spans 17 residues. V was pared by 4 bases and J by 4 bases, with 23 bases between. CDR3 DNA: TGTGCCAGCAGCCCACCAACGGGGGGGGACCCCCTCTATGGCTACACCTTC. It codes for CASSPPTGGDPLYGYTF.

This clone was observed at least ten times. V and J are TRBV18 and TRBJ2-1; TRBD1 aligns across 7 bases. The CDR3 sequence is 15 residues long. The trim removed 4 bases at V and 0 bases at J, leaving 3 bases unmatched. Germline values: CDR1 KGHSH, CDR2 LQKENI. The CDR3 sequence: CASSRDSLSYNEQFF. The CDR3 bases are TGTGCCAGCTCACGGGACAGTCTCTCCTACAATGAGCAGTTCTTC.

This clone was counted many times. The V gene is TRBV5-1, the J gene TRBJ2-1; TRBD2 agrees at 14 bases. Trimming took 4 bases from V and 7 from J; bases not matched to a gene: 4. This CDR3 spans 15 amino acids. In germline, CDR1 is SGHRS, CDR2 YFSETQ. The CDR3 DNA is TGCGCCAGCAGCCTTCGACTAGCGGGAGGGAATGAGCAGTTCTTC. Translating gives CASSLRLAGGNEQFF.

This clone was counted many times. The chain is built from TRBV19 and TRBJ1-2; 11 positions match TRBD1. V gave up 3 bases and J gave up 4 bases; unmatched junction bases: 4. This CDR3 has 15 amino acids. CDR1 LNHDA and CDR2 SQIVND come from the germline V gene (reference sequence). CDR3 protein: CASSIGTGGVYGYTF. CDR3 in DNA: TGTGCCAGTAGTATCGGGACAGGGGGTGTCTATGGCTACACCTTC.

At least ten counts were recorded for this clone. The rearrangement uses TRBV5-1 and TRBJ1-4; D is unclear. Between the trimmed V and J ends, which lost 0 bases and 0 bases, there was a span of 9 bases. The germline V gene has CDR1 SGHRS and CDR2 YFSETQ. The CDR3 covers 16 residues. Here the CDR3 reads CASSLGYFATNEKLFF. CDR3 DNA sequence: TGCGCCAGCAGCTTGGGATACTTTGCAACTAATGAAAAACTGTTTTTT.

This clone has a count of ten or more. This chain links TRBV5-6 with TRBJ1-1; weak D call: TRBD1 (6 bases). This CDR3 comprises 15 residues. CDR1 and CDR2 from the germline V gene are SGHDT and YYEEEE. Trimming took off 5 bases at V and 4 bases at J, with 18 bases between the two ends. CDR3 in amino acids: CASRPTGGASTEAFF. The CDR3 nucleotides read TGTGCCAGCAGACCTACGGGGGGGGCTAGCACTGAAGCTTTCTTT.

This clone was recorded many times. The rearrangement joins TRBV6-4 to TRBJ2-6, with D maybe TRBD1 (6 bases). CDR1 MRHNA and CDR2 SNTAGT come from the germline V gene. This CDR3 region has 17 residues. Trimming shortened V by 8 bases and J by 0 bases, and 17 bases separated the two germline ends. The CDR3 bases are TGTGCCAGCTGGACAGCCGCATGTTACTCTGGGGCCAACGTCCTGACTTTC. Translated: CASWTAACYSGANVLTF.

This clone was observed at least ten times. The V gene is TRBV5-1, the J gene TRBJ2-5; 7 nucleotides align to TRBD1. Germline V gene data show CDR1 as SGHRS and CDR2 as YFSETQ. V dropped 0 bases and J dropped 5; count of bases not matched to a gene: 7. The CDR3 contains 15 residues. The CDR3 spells CASSLGTGRSETQYF. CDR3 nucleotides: TGCGCCAGCAGCTTGGGGACAGGAAGATCGGAGACCCAGTACTTC.